The 27 T cell receptor beta chains given below trace back to one sample, sequenced in a study of T cell responses to AZD1222 COVID-19 vaccine (dated by TCRdb to about 2021). The protocol used for the library was the immunoSEQ multiplex PCR assay. TCRdb took over this immuneACCESS table, retaining in-frame rearrangements with V and J assigned. Such tables are incomplete; in checked studies, under half of the missing clones stem from an unresolved V gene, and the remainder is unexplained. This sample comprises 160,000 or so clones, approximately 90% of them detected only once. 1.8% of the sample comes from the top ten. In the paper's terms, the time point label means: baseline before first vaccination. This specimen was peripheral blood, taken on day 0 of AZD1222 vaccination. These receptors all come from an adult in good health.

The chain has TRBV3-1 (or the pseudogene TRBV3-2) and TRBJ1-2; D gene ambiguous. The CDR3 is made up of 11 amino acids. The V gene's germline CDR1 is LGHDT and CDR2 YNNKEL (reference sequence). Between the trimmed V and J ends, which lost 1 base and 7 bases, there was a span of 4 bases. As DNA, the CDR3 is TGTGCCAGCAGCCAAGCTGGTGGCTACACCTTC. Encoded protein: CASSQAGGYTF.

This chain uses TRBV6-2 or TRBV6-3 with TRBJ2-2, with 8 positions matching TRBD2. After removal of 3 bases from V and 3 bases from J, the junction contained 9 bases not matched to a gene. CDR3 size: 17 residues. CDR1 and CDR2 from the germline V gene are MNHEY and SVGEGT. This CDR3 is CASSYPRLARYTGELFF. For the CDR3, the DNA is TGTGCCAGCAGTTATCCTCGACTAGCGAGATACACCGGGGAGCTGTTTTTT.

V usage is TRBV28 and J usage is TRBJ1-5, with D possibly TRBD1 on 6 matching bases. The CDR3 is 16 residues long. Germline CDR1 is MDHEN and CDR2 is SYDVKM. With 5 bases removed from V and 2 bases from J, the gap between germline ends came to 16 bases. For the CDR3, the DNA is TGTGCCAGCAGTAAGAACAGGGTCATGGGCAATCAGCCCCAGCATTTT. Translated: CASSKNRVMGNQPQHF.

A few counts support this clone. The rearrangement uses TRBV28 and TRBJ1-1, with D maybe TRBD1 (6 bases). V lost 6 bases to trimming and J lost 6 bases, with 11 bases between them. There are 12 residues in the CDR3. Germline CDR1 is MDHEN and CDR2 is SYDVKM. This chain's CDR3 is CASRPGVSEAFF. The CDR3 DNA sequence: TGTGCCAGCAGACCAGGGGTATCTGAAGCTTTCTTT.

This rearrangement joins TRBV11-3 to TRBJ2-1, with 7 bases matching TRBD2. Germline V gene lookup returns CDR1 SGHNT and CDR2 YENEEA. The CDR3 has 14 residues. V was pared by 0 bases and J by 8 bases, with 4 bases of the junction left unmatched. The chain's CDR3 is CASSLEAGDYEQFF. The CDR3 nucleotides read TGTGCCAGCAGCTTAGAGGCGGGAGACTATGAGCAGTTCTTC.

The chain combines TRBV18 with TRBJ2-1; TRBD2 might be the D (5 bases). Germline CDR1 and CDR2: KGHSH and LQKENI. V dropped 1 base and J dropped 4 bases, with 8 bases sitting between them. This CDR3 spans 14 amino acids. DNA for the CDR3: TGTGCCAGCTCACCACAAAGCGGATACAATGAGCAGTTCTTC. It encodes CASSPQSGYNEQFF. Drawing the rest from reference TRBV18 and TRBJ2-1, the complete variable domain is NAGVMQNPRHLVRRRGQEARLRCSPMKGHSHVYWYRQLPEEGLKFMVYLQKENIIDESGMPKERFSAEFPKEGPSILRIQQVVRGDSAAYFCASSPQSGYNEQFFGPGTRLTVL.

The rearrangement uses TRBV25-1 and TRBJ2-7; 7 bases line up with TRBD1. CDR1 is MGHDK and CDR2 is SYGVNS in the germline V gene. There are 14 residues in the CDR3. Trimming cost V 5 bases and J 1 base; bases outside gene matches: 5. The CDR3: CASSPYRGSYEQYF. The CDR3 bases are TGTGCCAGCAGTCCCTACAGGGGTTCCTACGAGCAGTACTTC.

The chain couples TRBV6-5 to TRBJ2-3; 7 nucleotides match TRBD2. The V gene's germline CDR1 is MNHEY and CDR2 SVGAGI. J gave up 2 bases and V 5 bases, and 4 bases lay outside the gene matches. The CDR3 sequence is 14 residues long. This chain's CDR3 is CASSRLAVTDTQYF. CDR3 sequence (DNA): TGTGCCAGCAGTCGACTAGCAGTCACAGATACGCAGTATTTT.

The rearrangement links TRBV27 to TRBJ2-1; 7 nucleotides align to TRBD1. This CDR3 has 16 amino acids. Germline V gene sequence: CDR1 MNHEY, CDR2 SMNVEV (reference sequence). The V and J ends lost 5 bases and 1 base, in that order; junction bases with no gene match: 8. The CDR3 DNA follows: TGTGCCAGCAGTCGTTACGGGACAGTTTCCTACAATGAGCAGTTCTTC. Translated: CASSRYGTVSYNEQFF.

The chain employs TRBV5-1 and TRBJ1-1; 9 bases line up with TRBD1. CDR3 length equals 16 residues. V trimming: 4 bases; J trimming: 3 bases; junction bases outside the gene matches: 10. Germline CDR1 is SGHRS and CDR2 is YFSETQ. DNA of the CDR3: TGCGCCAGCAGCACCCGGACAGGGGTAGGGGACACTGAAGCTTTCTTT. It specifies CASSTRTGVGDTEAFF.

J is TRBJ2-7 and V is TRBV9; 7 bases agree with TRBD2. CDR3 length equals 14 residues. After removal of 2 bases from V and 3 bases from J, the junction contained 5 bases not matched to a gene. Germline lookup yields CDR1 SGDLS and CDR2 YYNGEE. CDR3 sequence: CASSVAGVGYEQYF. The CDR3 region has the DNA TGTGCCAGCAGCGTTGCGGGGGTCGGCTACGAGCAGTACTTC.

The chain employs TRBV6-5 and TRBJ2-2, with 8 bases aligning to TRBD1. V shed 5 bases, J shed 5 bases, and the junction held 7 bases outside the gene matches. The germline CDR1 and CDR2 sequences are MNHEY and SVGAGI. The CDR3 spans 15 residues. CDR3 nucleotide sequence: TGTGCCAGCAGTCCCGGGACAGGCGGTACCGGGGAGCTGTTTTTT. Translated: CASSPGTGGTGELFF.

V and J are TRBV7-8 and TRBJ2-1; 13 bases are a match to TRBD2. The CDR3 has 18 amino acids. Germline V gene data show CDR1 as SGHVS and CDR2 as FQNEAQ. V dropped 5 bases and J dropped 6; count of bases not matched to a gene: 13. CDR3 nucleotide sequence: TGTGCCAGCAGCCCAAGTGGTGGGACTAGCGGGATGGGCAATGAGCAGTTCTTC. Protein: CASSPSGGTSGMGNEQFF.

This clone has only one observation. The chain joins TRBV11-2 to TRBJ2-1, with 8 bases matching TRBD2. This CDR3 spans 15 amino acids. V gave up 4 bases and J gave up 8 bases; unmatched junction bases: 10. Germline lookup yields CDR1 SGHAT and CDR2 FQNNGV. CDR3 in amino acids: CASSYYSGKVDEQFF. The DNA of the CDR3 is TGTGCCAGCAGCTACTATAGCGGGAAGGTCGATGAGCAGTTCTTC.

This rearrangement joins TRBV7-2 to TRBJ1-1; no firm D call. Germline V gene lookup returns CDR1 SGHTA and CDR2 FQGNSA. The germline V and J ends were trimmed by 3 bases and 0 bases, with 8 bases remaining between them. The CDR3 extends over 14 amino acids. The CDR3 coding sequence is TGTGCCAGCAGCTTGTGGGTCATGAACACTGAAGCTTTCTTT. The encoded protein is CASSLWVMNTEAFF.

The rearrangement uses TRBV27 and TRBJ2-7; TRBD2 aligns across 7 bases. V lost 2 bases to trimming and J lost 6 bases; unmatched junction nucleotides: 10. The germline gives CDR1 MNHEY, CDR2 SMNVEV (reference sequence). The CDR3 runs 15 residues. CDR3 nucleotides: TGTGCCAGCAGTTTAGATGGCGGGAGTATCTCCGAGCAGTACTTC. Its translation is CASSLDGGSISEQYF.

This chain connects TRBV5-1 to TRBJ2-3; D may match TRBD1 or TRBD2 (5 bases each). This CDR3 has 12 residues. Germline values: CDR1 SGHRS, CDR2 YFSETQ. V gave up 6 bases and J gave up 4 bases, with 9 bases separating them. The DNA of the CDR3 is TGCGCCAGCAACCTGGGGGCAGATACGCAGTATTTT. This codes for CASNLGADTQYF.

This clone was seen just once. The V and J genes are TRBV18 and TRBJ1-4, with 7 nucleotides matching TRBD1. V gave up 6 bases and J gave up 0 bases; unmatched junction bases: 13. Germline CDR1 KGHSH, CDR2 LQKENI. The CDR3 sequence is 18 residues long. The CDR3 loop reads CASSGRQGPTATNEKLFF. Here the CDR3 DNA reads TGTGCCAGCTCGGGCAGACAGGGACCGACTGCAACTAATGAAAAACTGTTTTTT.

The chain uses TRBV2 and TRBJ2-5, with 11 bases aligning to TRBD2. CDR3 length equals 14 residues. V shed 7 bases, J shed 4 bases, and the junction held 5 bases outside the gene matches. The germline CDR1 and CDR2 sequences are SNHLY and FYNNEI. CDR3 DNA: TGTGCCAGCAAACAAACTAGCGGGGGAGAGACCCAGTACTTC. It translates to CASKQTSGGETQYF.

The chain carries TRBV18 and TRBJ2-6, with no clear D. This CDR3 region has 15 residues. Trimming left V 1 base short and J 4 bases short, with 8 bases between. Germline lookup yields CDR1 KGHSH and CDR2 LQKENI. The CDR3 region has the DNA TGTGCCAGCTCACCACGACGCACGGGGGCCAACGTCCTGACTTTC. Amino acids: CASSPRRTGANVLTF.

CDR3 bases: TGTGCCAGCAGTTATGGGTATGGCTACACCTTC. Its translation is CASSYGYGYTF. The chain is built from TRBV6-5 and TRBJ1-2; D uncertain. The ends were cut back, 3 bases at V and 5 bases at J, with 4 bases in the middle. CDR3 size: 11 residues. Per germline, CDR1 MNHEY and CDR2 SVGAGI.

The chain links TRBV24-1 to TRBJ2-1; tentatively, D is TRBD2 (5 bases). This CDR3 region has 13 residues. Germline assignment: CDR1 KGHDR and CDR2 SFDVKD. Trimming removed 5 bases at V and 5 bases at J, with 9 bases between. CDR3 residues: CATSGGANNEQFF. CDR3 nucleotides: TGTGCCACCAGTGGGGGAGCCAACAATGAGCAGTTCTTC.

CDR3 in DNA: TGCGCCAGCAGCCAAGAAATGGGACTAGCGGGCGGGACAGATACGCAGTATTTT. It codes for CASSQEMGLAGGTDTQYF. The chain combines TRBV4-1 with TRBJ2-3; 12 bases are a match to TRBD2. There are 18 residues in the CDR3. Per germline, CDR1 MGHRA and CDR2 YSYEKL. Unmatched junction bases numbered 7, after V lost 0 bases and J lost 3 bases.

The chain links TRBV3-1 (or the pseudogene TRBV3-2) to TRBJ2-5, with D perhaps TRBD1 (5 bases). Looked up from germline, CDR1 is LGHDT and CDR2 is YNNKEL (reference sequence). The CDR3 has 16 residues. V shed 9 bases and J shed 4 bases, with 24 bases lying between them. Written as DNA, the CDR3 is TGTGCCAGACAAACAGGCTACTGGAACGTCTTAGAGACCCAGTACTTC. Its protein is CARQTGYWNVLETQYF.

This clone came up once. V is TRBV4-3 and J is TRBJ2-1, with D possibly being TRBD2 (6 bases). CDR3 length: 14 amino acids. Germline values: CDR1 LGHNA, CDR2 YSLEER. The V and J ends lost 0 bases and 4 bases respectively, with 7 bases between them. This CDR3 is CASSQDGTYNEQFF. In DNA, the CDR3 is TGCGCCAGCAGCCAAGATGGGACTTACAATGAGCAGTTCTTC.

CDR3 sequence (DNA): TGTGCCACCAGCCCGCCGGGACTAGCGGGGTTCACAGATACGCAGTATTTT. Translated, it gives CATSPPGLAGFTDTQYF. The J gene is TRBJ2-3, the V gene TRBV15; 13 nucleotides line up with TRBD2. The length of the CDR3 is 17 residues. V lost 5 bases and J lost 2; bases outside the gene matches: 7. From germline, CDR1 is LNHNV and CDR2 YYDKDF (reference sequence).

This chain connects TRBV14 to TRBJ2-1; D ambiguous. CDR3 length equals 12 residues. CDR1 and CDR2 from the germline V gene are SGHDN and FVKESK. V lost 2 bases and J 5 bases, leaving 4 bases between the germline ends. Written as DNA, the CDR3 is TGTGCCAGCAGCCAAAGTCACAATGAGCAGTTCTTC. Translated: CASSQSHNEQFF.